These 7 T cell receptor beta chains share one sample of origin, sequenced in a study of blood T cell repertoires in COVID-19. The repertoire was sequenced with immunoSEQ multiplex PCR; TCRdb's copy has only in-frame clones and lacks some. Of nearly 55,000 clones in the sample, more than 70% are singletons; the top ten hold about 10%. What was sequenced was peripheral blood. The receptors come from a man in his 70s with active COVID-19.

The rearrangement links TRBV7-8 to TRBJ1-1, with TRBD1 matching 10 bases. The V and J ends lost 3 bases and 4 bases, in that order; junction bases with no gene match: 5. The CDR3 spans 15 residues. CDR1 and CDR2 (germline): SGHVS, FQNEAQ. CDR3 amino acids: CASSLTGGYGTEAFF. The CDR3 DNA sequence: TGTGCCAGCAGCTTGACAGGGGGCTATGGCACTGAAGCTTTCTTT.

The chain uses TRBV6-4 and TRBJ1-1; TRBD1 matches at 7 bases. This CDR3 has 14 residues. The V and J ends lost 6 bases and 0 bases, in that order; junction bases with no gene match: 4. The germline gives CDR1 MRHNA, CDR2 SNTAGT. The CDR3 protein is CASRLTGMNTEAFF. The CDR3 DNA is TGTGCCAGCAGACTGACAGGGATGAACACTGAAGCTTTCTTT.

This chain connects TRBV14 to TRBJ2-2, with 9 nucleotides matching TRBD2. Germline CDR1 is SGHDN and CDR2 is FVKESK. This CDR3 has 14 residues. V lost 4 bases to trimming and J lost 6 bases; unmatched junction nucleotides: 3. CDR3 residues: CASSPRTSAGELFF. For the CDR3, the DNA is TGTGCCAGCAGCCCACGGACTAGCGCCGGGGAGCTGTTTTTT.

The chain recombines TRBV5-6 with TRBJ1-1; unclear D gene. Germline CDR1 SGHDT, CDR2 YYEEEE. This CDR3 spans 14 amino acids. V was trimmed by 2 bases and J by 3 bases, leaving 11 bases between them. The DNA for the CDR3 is TGTGCCAGCAGCTTTAGAGGGTTGGACACTGAAGCTTTCTTT. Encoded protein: CASSFRGLDTEAFF.

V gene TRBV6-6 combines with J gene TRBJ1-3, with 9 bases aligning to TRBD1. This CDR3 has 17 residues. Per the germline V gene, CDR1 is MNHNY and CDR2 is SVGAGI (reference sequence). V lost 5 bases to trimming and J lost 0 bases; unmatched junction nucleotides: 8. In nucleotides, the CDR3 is TGTGCCAGCAGTCCGTGGACAGGGGACGTCTCTGGAAACACCATATATTTT. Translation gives CASSPWTGDVSGNTIYF.

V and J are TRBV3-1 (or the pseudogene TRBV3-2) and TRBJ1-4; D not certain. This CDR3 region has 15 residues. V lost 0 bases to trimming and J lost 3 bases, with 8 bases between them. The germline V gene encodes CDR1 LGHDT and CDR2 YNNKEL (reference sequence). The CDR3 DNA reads TGTGCCAGCAGCCAAGAGGGCGGGCCTAATGAAAAACTGTTTTTT. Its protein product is CASSQEGGPNEKLFF.

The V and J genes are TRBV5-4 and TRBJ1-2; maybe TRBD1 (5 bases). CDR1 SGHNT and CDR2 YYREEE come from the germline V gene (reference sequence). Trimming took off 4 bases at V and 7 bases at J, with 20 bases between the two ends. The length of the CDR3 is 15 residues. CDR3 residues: CASSPTGDDYSGYTF. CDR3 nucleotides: TGTGCCAGCAGCCCGACGGGGGACGATTACAGTGGCTACACCTTC.